These 8 T cell receptor beta chains came from one sample sequenced in a study of T-cell memory formation after mild COVID-19. TCRdb analysed the 5' RACE reads with MiXCR anew, one entry per CDR3 protein. The sample gives over 300,000 distinct CDR3 sequences, 20% to 25% of which show up once; roughly 21% is in the top ten. Sequencing was done on a sample of PBMCs or a T cell subset sorted from them (not recorded which). The receptors were gathered from a man younger than 30 who had mild COVID-19 (a few samples of this study predate the infection). Cell type and time point are not known.

This clonotype has a single count. Its ends do not fully match the called genes, so a read error is possible. The chain uses TRBV15 and TRBJ1-2; D gene ambiguous. Per the germline V gene, CDR1 is LNHNV and CDR2 is YYDKDF (reference sequence). The CDR3 runs to 18 residues. This CDR3 is CATRRDFHIGSLNYGYTF. CDR3 nucleotides: TGTGCCACCAGAAGAGATTTTCATATCGGGTCCCTGAACTATGGCTACACCTTC.

The chain has TRBV7-9 and TRBJ1-1; TRBD1 matches 7 bases. Germline assignment: CDR1 SEHNR and CDR2 FQNEAQ (reference sequence). This CDR3 region has 16 residues. Trimming at V came to 3 bases and at J to 2 bases, leaving 9 bases not matched to a gene. The CDR3 DNA is TGTGCCAGCAGCTTGATCGGCAGGGGGTATAACACTGAAGCTTTCTTT. Protein sequence: CASSLIGRGYNTEAFF.

A few counts support this clonotype. V usage is TRBV9 and J usage is TRBJ2-5, with unresolved D. The V gene's germline CDR1 is SGDLS and CDR2 YYNGEE. V lost 2 bases and J 7 bases, leaving 9 bases between the germline ends. The CDR3 spans 12 residues. The CDR3 DNA reads TGTGCCAGCAGCGTCCCCTCGGGGACCCAGTACTTC. Protein sequence: CASSVPSGTQYF.

This rearrangement joins TRBV25-1 to TRBJ2-5; maybe TRBD1 (6 bases). With 2 bases removed from V and 5 bases from J, the gap between germline ends came to 18 bases. Germline V gene lookup returns CDR1 MGHDK and CDR2 SYGVNS. The CDR3 totals 16 residues. CDR3 DNA sequence: TGTGCCAGCAGTGAAGGCGGCAGGGGATCCGTGGAGACCCAGTACTTC. The encoded protein is CASSEGGRGSVETQYF.

This sequence joins TRBV6-2 or TRBV6-3 and TRBJ2-7; 8 nucleotides line up with TRBD2. The germline gives CDR1 MNHEY, CDR2 SVGEGT. V dropped 7 bases and J dropped 4; count of bases not matched to a gene: 3. The CDR3 extends over 12 amino acids. The CDR3 bases are TGTGCCAGCACCCAGCGGGGGTACGAGCAGTACTTC. This gives the protein CASTQRGYEQYF.

This clonotype was observed a handful of times. The CDR3 here is CASSRDRANTEAFF. The CDR3 DNA is TGTGCCAGCAGCCGCGACAGAGCGAACACTGAAGCTTTCTTT. This chain connects TRBV6-4 to TRBJ1-1; a possible D gene is TRBD1 (5 bases). The CDR3 is made up of 14 amino acids. The V end was cut by 6 bases, the J end by 1 base, with 12 bases between. Germline CDR1 is MRHNA and CDR2 is SNTAGT.

This clonotype was seen a handful of times. The V gene is TRBV4-1, the J gene TRBJ2-3; TRBD2 is a possible D gene (5 bases). This CDR3 comprises 17 residues. V was trimmed by 0 bases and J by 0 bases, leaving 13 bases between them. CDR1 and CDR2 from the germline V gene are MGHRA and YSYEKL. Here the CDR3 reads CASSQEIRGLSTDTQYF. For the CDR3, the DNA is TGCGCCAGCAGCCAAGAGATCCGCGGGCTAAGCACAGATACGCAGTATTTT.

This clonotype was detected many times. V gene TRBV7-8 combines with J gene TRBJ2-7; possible D gene TRBD1, 5 bases. Germline CDR1 and CDR2: SGHVS and FQNEAQ. The ends were cut back, 1 base at V and 6 bases at J, with 10 bases in the middle. CDR3 length: 13 amino acids. The DNA for the CDR3 is TGTGCCAGCAGCTTAGTACTTGGGGCCGAGCAGTACTTC. Amino acid sequence: CASSLVLGAEQYF.